The source of this T cell receptor beta chain is a study of technical replicates of blood from a few donors. This table comes from immunoSEQ multiplex PCR, and its TCRdb copy is limited to in-frame clones, with some not included. The sample contains around 85,000 clones, around 94% of which appear only once. This clonotype was obtained from a human donor in good health. Sequencing was performed on T cells isolated from PBMCs.

Written as DNA, the CDR3 is TGCGCCAGCAGCTGGCTAGCGGGAGACAATGAGCAGTTCTTC. Translation: CASSWLAGDNEQFF. J is TRBJ2-1 and V is TRBV5-1; 10 bases match TRBD2. The V gene end was trimmed by 3 bases and the J gene end by 5 bases; junction bases not matched to a gene: 2. CDR3 size: 14 residues. Germline CDR1 reads SGHRS; CDR2 reads YFSETQ.